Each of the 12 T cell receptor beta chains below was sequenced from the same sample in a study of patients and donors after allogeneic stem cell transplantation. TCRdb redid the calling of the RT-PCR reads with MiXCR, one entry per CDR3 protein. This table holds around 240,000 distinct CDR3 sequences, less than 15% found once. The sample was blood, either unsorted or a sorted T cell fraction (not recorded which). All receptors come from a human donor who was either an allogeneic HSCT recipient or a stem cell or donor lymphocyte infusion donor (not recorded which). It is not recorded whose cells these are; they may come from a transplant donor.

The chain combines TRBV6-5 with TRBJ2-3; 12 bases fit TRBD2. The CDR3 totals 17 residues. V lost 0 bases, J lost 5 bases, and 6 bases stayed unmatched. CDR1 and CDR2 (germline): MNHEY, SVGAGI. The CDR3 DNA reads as TGTGCCAGCAGTTACTCGCTAGCGGGAGGGCCTTTAGATACGCAGTATTTT. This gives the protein CASSYSLAGGPLDTQYF.

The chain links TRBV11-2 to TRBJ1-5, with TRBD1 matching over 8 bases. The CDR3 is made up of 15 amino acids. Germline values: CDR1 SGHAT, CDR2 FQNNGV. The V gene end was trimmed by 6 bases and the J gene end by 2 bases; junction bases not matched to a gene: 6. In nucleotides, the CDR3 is TGTGCCAGCAGTAAAGGGACAGGCGGCAATCAGCCCCAGCATTTT. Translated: CASSKGTGGNQPQHF.

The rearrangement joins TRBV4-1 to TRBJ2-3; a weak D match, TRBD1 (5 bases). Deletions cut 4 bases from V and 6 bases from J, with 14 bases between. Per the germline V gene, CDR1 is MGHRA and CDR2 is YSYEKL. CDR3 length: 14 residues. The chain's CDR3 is CASSREGDTDTQYF. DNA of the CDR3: TGCGCCAGCAGCCGAGAAGGGGATACGGATACGCAGTATTTT.

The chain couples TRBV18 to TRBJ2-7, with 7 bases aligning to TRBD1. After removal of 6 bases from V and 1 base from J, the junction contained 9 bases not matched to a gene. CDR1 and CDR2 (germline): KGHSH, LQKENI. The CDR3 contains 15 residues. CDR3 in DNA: TGTGCCAGCTCTCTACGACAGGGCCAGTCCTACGAGCAGTACTTC. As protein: CASSLRQGQSYEQYF. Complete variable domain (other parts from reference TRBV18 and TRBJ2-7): NAGVMQNPRHLVRRRGQEARLRCSPMKGHSHVYWYRQLPEEGLKFMVYLQKENIIDESGMPKERFSAEFPKEGPSILRIQQVVRGDSAAYFCASSLRQGQSYEQYFGPGTRLTVT.

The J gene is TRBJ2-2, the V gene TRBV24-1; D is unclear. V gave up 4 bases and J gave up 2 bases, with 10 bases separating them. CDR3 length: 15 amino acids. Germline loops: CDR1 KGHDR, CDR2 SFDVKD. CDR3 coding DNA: TGTGCCACCAGTGACCACTACACAAACACCGGGGAGCTGTTTTTT. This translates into CATSDHYTNTGELFF.

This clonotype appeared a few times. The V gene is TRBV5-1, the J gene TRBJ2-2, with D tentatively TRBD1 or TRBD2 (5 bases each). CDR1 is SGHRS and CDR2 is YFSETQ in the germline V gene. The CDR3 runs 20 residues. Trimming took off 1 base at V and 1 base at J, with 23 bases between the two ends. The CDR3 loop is CASSLISRFRGTMNTGELFF. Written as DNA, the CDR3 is TGCGCCAGCAGCTTGATAAGTAGGTTCCGGGGCACAATGAACACCGGGGAGCTGTTTTTT.

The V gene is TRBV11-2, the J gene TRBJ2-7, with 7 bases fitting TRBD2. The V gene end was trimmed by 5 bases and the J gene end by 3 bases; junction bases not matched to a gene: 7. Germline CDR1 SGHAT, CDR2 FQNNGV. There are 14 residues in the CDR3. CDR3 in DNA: TGTGCCAGCAGCCACTCTAGCGGAGGCTACGAGCAGTACTTC. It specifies CASSHSSGGYEQYF.

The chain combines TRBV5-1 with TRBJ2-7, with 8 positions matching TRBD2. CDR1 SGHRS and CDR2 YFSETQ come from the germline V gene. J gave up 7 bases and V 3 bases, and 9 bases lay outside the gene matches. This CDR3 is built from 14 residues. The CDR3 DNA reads TGCGCCAGCAGCTCTAGCGGGCAAAGGAGGGAGCAGTACTTC. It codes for CASSSSGQRREQYF.

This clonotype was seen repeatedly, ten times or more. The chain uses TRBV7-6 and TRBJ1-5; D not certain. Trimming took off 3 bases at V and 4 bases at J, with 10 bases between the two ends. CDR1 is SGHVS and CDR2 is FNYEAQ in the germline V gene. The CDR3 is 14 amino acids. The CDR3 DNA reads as TGTGCCAGCAGCTTGAAAGATTCTAATCAGCCCCAGCATTTT. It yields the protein CASSLKDSNQPQHF. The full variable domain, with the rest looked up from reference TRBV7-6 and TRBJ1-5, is GAGVSQSPRYKVTKRGQDVALRCDPISGHVSLYWYRQALGQGPEFLTYFNYEAQQDKSGLPNDRFSAERPEGSISTLTIQRTEQRDSAMYRCASSLKDSNQPQHFGDGTRLSIL.

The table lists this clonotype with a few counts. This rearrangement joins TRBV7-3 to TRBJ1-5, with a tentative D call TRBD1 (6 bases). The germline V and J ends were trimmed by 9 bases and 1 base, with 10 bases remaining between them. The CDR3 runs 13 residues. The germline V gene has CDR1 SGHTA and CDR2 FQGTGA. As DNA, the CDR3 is TGTGCCAGTACAGGGAGCAGCAATCAGCCCCAGCATTTT. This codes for CASTGSSNQPQHF.

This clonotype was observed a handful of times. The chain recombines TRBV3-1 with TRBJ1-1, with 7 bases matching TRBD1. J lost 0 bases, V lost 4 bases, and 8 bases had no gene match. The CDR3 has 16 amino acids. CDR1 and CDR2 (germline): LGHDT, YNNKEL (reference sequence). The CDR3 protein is CASSLTQGRVNTEAFF. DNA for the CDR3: TGTGCCAGCAGCCTGACACAGGGGAGGGTGAACACTGAAGCTTTCTTT.

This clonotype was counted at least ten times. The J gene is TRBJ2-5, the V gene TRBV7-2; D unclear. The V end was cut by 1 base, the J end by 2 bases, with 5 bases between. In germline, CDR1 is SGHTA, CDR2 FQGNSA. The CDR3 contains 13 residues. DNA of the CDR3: TGTGCCAGCAGCTTAGTCCATCAAGAGACCCAGTACTTC. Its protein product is CASSLVHQETQYF. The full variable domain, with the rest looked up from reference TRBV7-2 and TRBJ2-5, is GAGVSQSPSNKVTEKGKDVELRCDPISGHTALYWYRQSLGQGLEFLIYFQGNSAPDKSGLPSDRFSAERTGGSVSTLTIQRTQQEDSAVYLCASSLVHQETQYFGPGTRLLVL.